This TCR beta chain was recorded in a study of cytomegalovirus exposure and HLA in healthy donors. Study-level background: Assignment to the Caucasian-associated ancestry cluster applied to more than 75% of the roughly 410 genotyped donors. The study's findings and limits: It was taken for granted in presence/absence analyses that sequencing depth across donors was roughly uniform.

About this clone: Antigen: not known.

Vbeta (60) and Jbeta (13) primers were used in the PCR. Clones were sequenced by immunoSEQ multiplex PCR, and TCRdb holds only the in-frame ones, with some missing. Of around 170,000 clones in the sample, roughly 84% are singletons; the top ten hold 1.5%. The V end lost 1 base, the J end lost 1 base, and 10 bases lay between the germline ends. The CDR3 sequence is 15 residues long. CDR1 and CDR2 from the germline V gene are LNHDA and SQIVND (reference sequence). This clonotype was obtained from a young woman in good health and CMV-seronegative. Sequenced material: PBMCs. This chain uses TRBV19 with TRBJ1-1; possibly TRBD1 for D (6 bases). The CDR3: CASSIVTGGNTEAFF. For the CDR3, the DNA is TGTGCCAGTAGTATAGTGACAGGTGGGAACACTGAAGCTTTCTTT.